What follows are 23 T cell receptor beta chains derived from one specimen sequenced in a study of identical twins. From the 5' RACE reads, TCRdb called clonotypes with MiXCR, one entry per CDR3 protein. Seen here are 1.5 million to 2 million distinct CDR3 sequences, around a third observed once, and the top ten hold less than 0.35%. Specimen: cord blood. Source of these receptors: a newborn girl in good health.

This clonotype has a handful of counts. The chain joins TRBV20-1 to TRBJ1-2; D is unresolved. Deletions cut 0 bases from V and 0 bases from J, with 8 bases between. The CDR3 contains 14 residues. CDR1 DFQATT and CDR2 SNEGSKA come from the germline V gene (reference sequence). CDR3 bases: TGCAGTGCTAGAGATTGGGATTCTAACTATGGCTACACCTTC. Translated, it gives CSARDWDSNYGYTF.

This clonotype was seen repeatedly, ten times or more. The chain couples TRBV9 to TRBJ1-2; D is undetermined. The CDR3 has 12 residues. Trimming cost V 1 base and J 2 bases, with 3 bases left between them. CDR1 SGDLS and CDR2 YYNGEE come from the germline V gene. The CDR3 bases are TGTGCCAGCAGCGTACCAAACTATGGCTACACCTTC. As protein: CASSVPNYGYTF.

This clonotype was seen only a few times. The chain is built from TRBV27 and TRBJ1-1; D is uncertain. V was pared by 0 bases and J by 9 bases, with 11 bases between. CDR3 size: 13 residues. Germline lookup yields CDR1 MNHEY and CDR2 SMNVEV (reference sequence). The DNA of the CDR3 is TGTGCCAGCAGTTTATCGGGAGGGATGAAAGCTTTCTTT. It is translated as CASSLSGGMKAFF.

For this clonotype: A single base separates this from a much larger clone, so it may be a read error. The CDR3 nucleotides are TGTGCCAGCAGTTTACGGCAGGGAGGCTCCTGCGAGCAGTACTTC. Protein product: CASSLRQGGSCEQYF. The chain is built from TRBV12-3 or TRBV12-4 and TRBJ2-5; D may be TRBD2 (6 bases). The better agreement between TRBJ2-7 and the DNA end casts doubt on the J call. This CDR3 contains 15 residues.

The J gene is TRBJ2-3, the V gene TRBV19; D perhaps matches TRBD2 (6 bases). The germline CDR1 and CDR2 sequences are LNHDA and SQIVND (reference sequence). Trimming stripped 3 bases from V and 3 bases from J, with 13 bases between. This CDR3 is built from 15 residues. CDR3 protein: CASSIGGGETDTQYF. CDR3 in DNA: TGTGCCAGTAGTATCGGGGGAGGAGAGACAGATACGCAGTATTTT.

This clonotype has a handful of counts. The chain combines TRBV6-2 or TRBV6-3 with TRBJ1-6, with 8 bases fitting TRBD1. The germline V gene encodes CDR1 MNHEY and CDR2 SVGEGT. V trimming: 2 bases; J trimming: 10 bases; junction bases outside the gene matches: 10. This CDR3 is 16 amino acids long. CDR3 coding DNA: TGTGCCAGCAGTTACGGCAGCAGGGGGCATGGATCACCCCTCCACTTT. This sequence encodes CASSYGSRGHGSPLHF.

This clonotype was counted once. The V and J genes are TRBV7-9 and TRBJ2-5, with D possibly called TRBD1 or TRBD2 (5 bases each). The V end lost 1 base, the J end lost 2 bases, and 17 bases lay between the germline ends. This CDR3 spans 17 amino acids. Germline V gene data show CDR1 as SEHNR and CDR2 as FQNEAQ (reference sequence). CDR3 region: CASSLGQGVAFQETQYF. Here the CDR3 DNA reads TGTGCCAGCAGCTTAGGTCAGGGAGTAGCGTTTCAAGAGACCCAGTACTTC.

Here the CDR3 reads CSARDWHIAAEAFF. DNA of the CDR3: TGCAGTGCTAGAGATTGGCACATAGCCGCTGAAGCTTTCTTT. The V call is TRBV20-1, the J call TRBJ1-1; D unclear. Germline lookup yields CDR1 DFQATT and CDR2 SNEGSKA (reference sequence). CDR3 size: 14 residues. Trimming removed 0 bases from V and 6 bases from J, with 14 bases in between.

The chain couples TRBV18 to TRBJ2-3; 7 nucleotides match TRBD1. Trimming took 2 bases from V and 0 from J; bases not matched to a gene: 2. Germline CDR1 KGHSH, CDR2 LQKENI. This CDR3 contains 15 residues. CDR3 DNA: TGTGCCAGCTCACCAAAACAGGGGAGCACAGATACGCAGTATTTT. Encoded protein: CASSPKQGSTDTQYF.

This clonotype was seen repeatedly, ten times or more. The chain employs TRBV10-3 and TRBJ2-3; TRBD2 matches 7 bases. Germline assignment: CDR1 ENHRY and CDR2 SYGVKD. The CDR3 has 14 amino acids. Trimming cost V 2 bases and J 5 bases; bases outside gene matches: 4. CDR3 region: CAISEQREGDTQYF. CDR3 sequence (DNA): TGTGCCATCAGTGAGCAGCGGGAAGGAGATACGCAGTATTTT.

This clonotype was detected only a few times. The V gene is TRBV10-3, the J gene TRBJ1-2; 9 bases match TRBD1. The CDR3 totals 13 residues. Unmatched junction bases numbered 6, after V lost 6 bases and J lost 7 bases. CDR1 and CDR2 (germline): ENHRY, SYGVKD. CDR3 DNA: TGTGCCATCAGCGATCGGGACAGGGCTGGCTACACCTTC. This translates into CAISDRDRAGYTF.

This clonotype was counted only a few times. The rearrangement uses TRBV6-6 and TRBJ2-4; D may be TRBD1 or TRBD2 (5 bases each). The CDR3 is 12 residues long. Germline-derived CDR1 and CDR2 are MNHNY and SVGAGI (reference sequence). Trimming removed 6 bases at V and 8 bases at J, with 11 bases between. CDR3 nucleotide sequence: TGTGCCAGCAGCCGCGAGGGGCACATTCAGTACTTC. Protein sequence: CASSREGHIQYF.

The table lists this clonotype with a few counts. The chain recombines TRBV7-9 with TRBJ2-7, with TRBD1 matching over 8 bases. CDR3 size: 16 residues. Unmatched junction bases numbered 9, after V lost 3 bases and J lost 2 bases. Germline CDR1 and CDR2: SEHNR and FQNEAQ (reference sequence). CDR3 residues: CASSFGWGQDPYEQYF. The CDR3 DNA reads as TGTGCCAGCAGCTTCGGGTGGGGACAGGACCCCTACGAGCAGTACTTC. Drawing the rest from reference TRBV7-9 and TRBJ2-7, the complete variable domain is DTGVSQNPRHKITKRGQNVTFRCDPISEHNRLYWYRQTLGQGPEFLTYFQNEAQLEKSRLLSDRFSAERPKGSFSTLEIQRTEQGDSAMYLCASSFGWGQDPYEQYFGPGTRLTVT.

The chain employs TRBV2 and TRBJ1-1; D remains ambiguous. Germline CDR1 and CDR2: SNHLY and FYNNEI. This CDR3 comprises 12 residues. V was pared by 8 bases and J by 1 base, with 8 bases between. This CDR3 reads CASLYRNTEAFF. Here the CDR3 DNA reads TGTGCCAGCCTTTACAGGAACACTGAAGCTTTCTTT.

This clonotype was counted once. The CDR3 nucleotides are TGTGCCATCAGGGGGACAGGGGCGAACACTGAAGCTTTCTTT. Translated: CAIRGTGANTEAFF. The chain employs TRBV10-3 and TRBJ1-1; 10 nucleotides line up with TRBD1. The germline gives CDR1 ENHRY, CDR2 SYGVKD. The CDR3 is 14 amino acids. The V and J ends lost 6 bases and 1 base, in that order; junction bases with no gene match: 2.

The chain recombines TRBV20-1 with TRBJ2-3, with 7 bases fitting TRBD1. This CDR3 contains 14 residues. J gave up 6 bases and V 3 bases, and 9 bases lay outside the gene matches. Per germline, CDR1 DFQATT and CDR2 SNEGSKA (reference sequence). Written as DNA, the CDR3 is TGCAGTGCTAGTTCCCTAGGACAGGTCGATACGCAGTATTTT. Residues: CSASSLGQVDTQYF.

The chain recombines TRBV12-3 or TRBV12-4 with TRBJ1-5, with a possible D match to TRBD1 (6 bases). This CDR3 comprises 15 residues. Trimming pared 2 bases from V and 3 bases from J, leaving 11 bases between. The DNA for the CDR3 is TGTGCCAGCAGTTTATCAGCAGGGGCCAATCAGCCCCAGCATTTT. Amino acids: CASSLSAGANQPQHF.

The chain uses TRBV14 and TRBJ2-5, with a weak D call TRBD2 (5 bases). Germline V gene sequence: CDR1 SGHDN, CDR2 FVKESK. The V end was cut by 1 base, the J end by 11 bases, with 23 bases between. There are 16 residues in the CDR3. The CDR3 DNA follows: TGTGCCAGCAGCCAAGTTAAAAGCGGCTACTACAATGAGCAGTACTTC. Encoded protein: CASSQVKSGYYNEQYF. Variable domain in full (rest from reference TRBV14 and TRBJ2-5): EAGVTQFPSHSVIEKGQTVTLRCDPISGHDNLYWYRRVMGKEIKFLLHFVKESKQDESGMPNNRFLAERTGGTYSTLKVQPAELEDSGVYFCASSQVKSGYYNEQYFGPGTRLLVL.

The chain couples TRBV20-1 to TRBJ1-1; D uncertain. V dropped 0 bases and J dropped 1 base, with 12 bases sitting between them. The CDR3 extends over 15 amino acids. The germline V gene encodes CDR1 DFQATT and CDR2 SNEGSKA (reference sequence). The DNA for the CDR3 is TGCAGTGCTAGAGACATTCTACGGGCGAACACTGAAGCTTTCTTT. This sequence encodes CSARDILRANTEAFF.

The V call is TRBV14, the J call TRBJ2-6; TRBD2 aligns across 7 bases. This CDR3 spans 20 amino acids. V was clipped by 4 bases and J by 0 bases; unmatched bases: 15. Germline CDR1 SGHDN, CDR2 FVKESK. CDR3 coding DNA: TGTGCCAGCAGCCCTCGGCGAGCGGGAAATACCCTCTCTGGGGCCAACGTCCTGACTTTC. This encodes CASSPRRAGNTLSGANVLTF.

This clonotype was seen a few times. The chain links TRBV27 to TRBJ2-3; D is unclear. V was clipped by 2 bases and J by 0 bases, with 12 bases between them. Germline-derived CDR1 and CDR2 are MNHEY and SMNVEV (reference sequence). There are 16 residues in the CDR3. The CDR3 reads CASSLGRPFSTDTQYF. CDR3 bases: TGTGCCAGCAGTTTAGGGCGTCCCTTTAGCACAGATACGCAGTATTTT.

This clonotype was recorded a few times. V is TRBV10-3 and J is TRBJ2-5; 9 bases line up with TRBD1. The CDR3 runs to 14 residues. J gave up 11 bases and V 6 bases, and 13 bases lay outside the gene matches. Germline assignment: CDR1 ENHRY and CDR2 SYGVKD. The CDR3 sequence: CAISSGTGFNEQYF. The CDR3 DNA reads as TGTGCCATCAGCTCCGGGACAGGGTTCAATGAGCAGTACTTC.

This clonotype was observed a few times. V is TRBV12-3 or TRBV12-4 and J is TRBJ2-7; the D gene is possibly TRBD2 (5 bases). The CDR3 consists of 15 residues. Trimming pared 5 bases from V and 3 bases from J, leaving 17 bases between. CDR3 region: CASSVQDRAGYEQYF. For the CDR3, the DNA is TGTGCCAGCAGTGTCCAGGACCGGGCGGGCTACGAGCAGTACTTC.